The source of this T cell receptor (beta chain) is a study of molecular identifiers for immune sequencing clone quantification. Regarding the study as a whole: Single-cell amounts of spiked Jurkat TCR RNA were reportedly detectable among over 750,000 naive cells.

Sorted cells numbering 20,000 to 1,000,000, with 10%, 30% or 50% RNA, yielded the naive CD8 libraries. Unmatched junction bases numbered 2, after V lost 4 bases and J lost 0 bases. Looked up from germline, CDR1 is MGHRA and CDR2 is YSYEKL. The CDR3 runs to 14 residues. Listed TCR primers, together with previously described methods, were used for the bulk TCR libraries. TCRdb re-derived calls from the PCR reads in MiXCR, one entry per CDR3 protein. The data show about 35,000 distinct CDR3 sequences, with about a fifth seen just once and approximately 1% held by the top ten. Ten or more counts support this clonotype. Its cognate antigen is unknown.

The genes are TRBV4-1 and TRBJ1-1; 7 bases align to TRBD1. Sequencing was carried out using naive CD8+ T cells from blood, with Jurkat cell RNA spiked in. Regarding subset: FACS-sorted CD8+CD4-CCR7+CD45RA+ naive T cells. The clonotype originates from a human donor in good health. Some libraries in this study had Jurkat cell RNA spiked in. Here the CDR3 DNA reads TGCGCCAGCAGCCCAGGACAGGTGAACACTGAAGCTTTCTTT. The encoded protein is CASSPGQVNTEAFF.